This T cell receptor beta chain was captured in a study of PD-1 blockade in mismatch repair-deficient tumors. Looking at the study overall: All were previously treated, progressing patients with 12 mismatch repair-deficient cancer types.

The data were produced by immunoSEQ multiplex PCR, yet TCRdb's version contains in-frame clones alone and is incomplete. The table records about 120,000 clones, around nine tenths of them present only once. In the case of this clone: The antigen remains undetermined.

Notes on the study in general: Tumor-resident clones, often absent from pretreatment blood, expanded after pembrolizumab and then contracted.

The CDR3 totals 15 residues. The germline V and J ends were trimmed by 0 bases and 0 bases, with 6 bases remaining between them. From germline, CDR1 is SEHNR and CDR2 FQNEAQ (reference sequence). The origin of this receptor is an adult with mismatch repair-deficient cancer. Sequenced here: peripheral blood, sampled approximately 72 weeks after starting pembrolizumab. The chain links TRBV7-9 to TRBJ2-1, with a tentative D call TRBD2 (5 bases). As DNA, the CDR3 is TGTGCCAGCAGCTTAGCGGGGAGCTCCTACAATGAGCAGTTCTTC. Translated, it gives CASSLAGSSYNEQFF.